Listed here are 32 T cell receptor beta chains from one sample, sequenced in a study. TCRdb called the RT-PCR reads again in MiXCR, with one record for every CDR3 protein. The table lists about 700,000 distinct CDR3 sequences, 14% of them singletons, with 3% to 4.5% in the top ten. The material sequenced was memory CD4+ T cells from blood. These receptors originate from a female donor in good health, serving as a healthy control.

The chain links TRBV7-3 to TRBJ2-1, with 9 positions matching TRBD2. Germline lookup yields CDR1 SGHTA and CDR2 FQGTGA. Unmatched junction bases numbered 13, after V lost 5 bases and J lost 8 bases. The CDR3 totals 16 residues. The CDR3 nucleotides read TGTGCCAGCAGCCCCTCGGGTGCGGGGGGGCCGGATGAGCAGTTCTTC. Encoded protein: CASSPSGAGGPDEQFF. Full variable domain (outside the CDR3, taken from reference TRBV7-3 and TRBJ2-1): GAGVSQTPSNKVTEKGKYVELRCDPISGHTALYWYRQSLGQGPEFLIYFQGTGAADDSGLPNDRFFAVRPEGSVSTLKIQRTERGDSAVYLCASSPSGAGGPDEQFFGPGTRLTVL.

This clonotype has just a few counts. The genes are TRBV7-2 and TRBJ2-5; maybe TRBD1 (6 bases). Germline CDR1 reads SGHTA; CDR2 reads FQGNSA. The CDR3 length is 13 residues. V lost 5 bases and J lost 7, with 14 bases in between. The CDR3 DNA sequence: TGTGCCAGCAGCCCCCGACAGGAAGGGACCCAGTACTTC. Translation: CASSPRQEGTQYF.

The CDR3 loop is CSVGGLEAYNEQFF. DNA for the CDR3: TGCAGTGTTGGCGGCTTAGAGGCCTACAATGAGCAGTTCTTC. The V and J genes are TRBV20-1 and TRBJ2-1, with D uncertain. Trimming pared 7 bases from V and 2 bases from J, leaving 15 bases between. Germline values: CDR1 DFQATT, CDR2 SNEGSKA (reference sequence). The CDR3 spans 14 residues.

The chain has TRBV20-1 and TRBJ2-7; D ambiguous. The germline CDR1 and CDR2 sequences are DFQATT and SNEGSKA (reference sequence). The CDR3 runs 15 residues. V lost 1 base to trimming and J lost 6 bases, with 19 bases between them. As DNA, the CDR3 is TGCAGTGCTAGAGTGACGGGTCCATTCTCGGGCGAGCAGTACTTC. Translated: CSARVTGPFSGEQYF.

This clonotype was counted many times. The chain carries TRBV29-1 and TRBJ1-5; possible D gene TRBD1, 6 bases. Germline V gene lookup returns CDR1 SQVTM and CDR2 ANQGSEA. The CDR3 spans 13 residues. Trimming shortened V by 4 bases and J by 7 bases, and 14 bases separated the two germline ends. The DNA of the CDR3 is TGCAGCGTTGGCGCAGGGGATGGGCAGCCCCAGCATTTT. Its protein product is CSVGAGDGQPQHF.

This clonotype came up a few times. V usage is TRBV9 and J usage is TRBJ2-3; D call uncertain. Germline V gene lookup returns CDR1 SGDLS and CDR2 YYNGEE. V lost 0 bases and J 1 base, leaving 12 bases between the germline ends. This CDR3 contains 16 residues. The CDR3 loop reads CASSVAARARTDTQYF. CDR3 sequence (DNA): TGTGCCAGCAGCGTAGCGGCCCGAGCACGCACAGATACGCAGTATTTT.

This clonotype was observed many times. The V call is TRBV5-1, the J call TRBJ2-3, with 12 nucleotides matching TRBD2. The J segment lost 4 bases and the V segment lost 0 bases, leaving 0 bases of the junction unmatched. CDR3 length equals 15 residues. Germline V gene lookup returns CDR1 SGHRS and CDR2 YFSETQ. The CDR3 sequence is CASSLGLAGADTQYF. The CDR3 bases are TGCGCCAGCAGCTTGGGACTAGCGGGAGCAGATACGCAGTATTTT.

This clonotype was recorded a few times. The V call is TRBV10-3, the J call TRBJ2-6, with 7 bases identical to TRBD1. The germline CDR1 and CDR2 sequences are ENHRY and SYGVKD. The CDR3 has 19 amino acids. V shed 5 bases, J shed 0 bases, and the junction held 13 bases outside the gene matches. The CDR3 protein is CAISFFAGTDNSGANVLTF. The CDR3 DNA reads as TGTGCCATCAGTTTCTTTGCCGGGACAGATAACTCTGGGGCCAACGTCCTGACTTTC.

V and J are TRBV9 and TRBJ1-3; no clear D. The CDR3 consists of 15 residues. Germline values: CDR1 SGDLS, CDR2 YYNGEE. Trimming left V 0 bases short and J 0 bases short, with 7 bases between. This CDR3 reads CASSVGGNSGNTIYF. CDR3 nucleotide sequence: TGTGCCAGCAGCGTAGGCGGGAACTCTGGAAACACCATATATTTT.

This clonotype was seen only a few times. The chain carries TRBV18 and TRBJ1-6; no reliable D call. Germline loops: CDR1 KGHSH, CDR2 LQKENI. Trimming left V 0 bases short and J 7 bases short, with 7 bases between. The CDR3 is made up of 14 amino acids. The CDR3 DNA is TGTGCCAGCTCACCACCGCAGAAAAATTCACCCCTCCACTTT. It encodes CASSPPQKNSPLHF.

This clonotype was seen only a few times. It may be a read error: a sequence one base away is much more abundant. The chain is built from TRBV12-3 or TRBV12-4 and TRBJ1-1; 7 bases are a match to TRBD1. The CDR3 has 13 residues. Germline trimming cut 8 bases from V and 1 base from J; bases unmatched to any gene: 4. For the CDR3, the DNA is TGTGCCAGCGGGGGACAGCCGAACACTGAAGCTTTCTTT. Its translation: CASGGQPNTEAFF.

This clonotype has more than one count but fewer than ten. J is TRBJ2-1 and V is TRBV6-5, with 9 positions matching TRBD1. CDR3 length: 16 amino acids. Germline loops: CDR1 MNHEY, CDR2 SVGAGI. After removal of 6 bases from V and 8 bases from J, the junction contained 14 bases not matched to a gene. In DNA form, the CDR3 reads TGTGCCAGCAGCCAGGGACAGGGTGGTTTGGGCGATGAGCAGTTCTTC. Amino acids: CASSQGQGGLGDEQFF.

V usage is TRBV18 and J usage is TRBJ2-7, with D perhaps TRBD1 or TRBD2 (7 bases each). The germline V and J ends were trimmed by 5 bases and 0 bases, with 17 bases remaining between them. In germline, CDR1 is KGHSH, CDR2 LQKENI. The CDR3 spans 16 residues. The CDR3 protein is CASSSNQGGASYEQYF. The CDR3 DNA sequence: TGTGCCAGCTCATCGAATCAGGGGGGGGCCTCCTACGAGCAGTACTTC. Complete variable domain (other parts from reference TRBV18 and TRBJ2-7): NAGVMQNPRHLVRRRGQEARLRCSPMKGHSHVYWYRQLPEEGLKFMVYLQKENIIDESGMPKERFSAEFPKEGPSILRIQQVVRGDSAAYFCASSSNQGGASYEQYFGPGTRLTVT.

This clonotype occurred many times. The V and J genes are TRBV10-3 and TRBJ2-2, with D possibly being TRBD1 (5 bases). The CDR3 has 13 residues. The V and J ends lost 8 bases and 4 bases respectively, with 11 bases between them. Germline V gives CDR1 ENHRY, CDR2 SYGVKD. CDR3 sequence reads: CAIGKDTTGELFF. In nucleotides, the CDR3 is TGTGCCATCGGAAAGGACACCACCGGGGAGCTGTTTTTT.

This clonotype has at least ten counts. The gene calls are TRBV5-1 and TRBJ2-1; 8 bases align to TRBD2. Per germline, CDR1 SGHRS and CDR2 YFSETQ. This CDR3 has 15 residues. V shed 4 bases and J 6 bases; nucleotides not matched to a gene: 9. This CDR3 reads CASSPPAGDLNEQFF. For the CDR3, the DNA is TGCGCCAGCAGCCCGCCAGCGGGAGATCTCAATGAGCAGTTCTTC.

The rearrangement joins TRBV7-9 to TRBJ2-3, with a weak D call TRBD1 (6 bases). The CDR3 is 16 amino acids. In germline, CDR1 is SEHNR, CDR2 FQNEAQ (reference sequence). The ends were cut back, 5 bases at V and 0 bases at J, with 15 bases in the middle. Written as DNA, the CDR3 is TGTGCCAGCAGCCAGGACAGATTTTCTAGCACAGATACGCAGTATTTT. Amino acids: CASSQDRFSSTDTQYF.

Concerning this clonotype: A much larger clonotype is one base distant, so this may be a read error. The gene calls are TRBV7-2 and TRBJ2-4; perhaps TRBD2 as D (6 bases). Germline CDR1 reads SGHTA; CDR2 reads FQGNSA. The CDR3 sequence is 15 residues long. The V gene lost 5 bases and the J gene lost 9 bases, with 20 bases spanning the gap. The CDR3 loop reads CASSRTAIGGSIQYF. CDR3 in DNA: TGTGCCAGCAGCCGGACCGCCATTGGGGGGAGCATTCAGTACTTC.

This clonotype is a singleton in its sample. V usage is TRBV11-2 and J usage is TRBJ1-1; D gene uncertain. The CDR3 is 16 amino acids. Trimming took 5 bases from V and 2 from J, leaving 18 bases between them. CDR1 is SGHAT, CDR2 FQNNGV, per germline. The CDR3 is CASSGSTRQDNTEAFF. Written as DNA, the CDR3 is TGTGCCAGCAGCGGTTCAACGAGACAAGATAACACTGAAGCTTTCTTT.

This clonotype came up a few times. The chain is built from TRBV20-1 and TRBJ2-5; 14 nucleotides agree with TRBD2. V gave up 6 bases and J gave up 2 bases; unmatched junction bases: 5. The germline gives CDR1 DFQATT, CDR2 SNEGSKA (reference sequence). The CDR3 sequence is 15 residues long. The CDR3 nucleotides are TGCAGTGCCACCGGGACTAGCGGGAGTCAAGAGACCCAGTACTTC. It is translated as CSATGTSGSQETQYF.

This clonotype was seen more than once but under ten times. V usage is TRBV28 and J usage is TRBJ1-1, with TRBD1 matching over 8 bases. The CDR3 runs to 16 residues. Germline V gene sequence: CDR1 MDHEN, CDR2 SYDVKM. The V and J ends lost 5 bases and 4 bases, in that order; junction bases with no gene match: 12. CDR3 sequence (DNA): TGTGCCAGCAGTCCTCAATTAGGGACAGGAATCACTGAAGCTTTCTTT. This sequence encodes CASSPQLGTGITEAFF.

This clonotype came up a few times. V gene TRBV7-2 combines with J gene TRBJ2-3, with D possibly being TRBD2 (6 bases). Germline-derived CDR1 and CDR2 are SGHTA and FQGNSA. V was clipped by 3 bases and J by 3 bases, with 16 bases between them. The CDR3 consists of 16 residues. In DNA form, the CDR3 reads TGTGCCAGCAGCTTTAGGAGGGAGTACAGGACAGATACGCAGTATTTT. Encoded protein: CASSFRREYRTDTQYF. The whole variable domain, remainder taken from reference TRBV7-2 and TRBJ2-3, is GAGVSQSPSNKVTEKGKDVELRCDPISGHTALYWYRQSLGQGLEFLIYFQGNSAPDKSGLPSDRFSAERTGGSVSTLTIQRTQQEDSAVYLCASSFRREYRTDTQYFGPGTRLTVL.

The gene calls are TRBV20-1 and TRBJ1-1, with D possibly TRBD1 on 6 matching bases. In germline, CDR1 is DFQATT, CDR2 SNEGSKA (reference sequence). This CDR3 has 14 amino acids. V shed 3 bases and J shed 4 bases, with 15 bases lying between them. The CDR3 DNA sequence: TGCAGTGCTAGGGGCGGGGGCGGTGGCACTGAAGCTTTCTTT. Amino acid sequence: CSARGGGGGTEAFF.

CDR3 protein: CASTPGGQTGELFF. DNA for the CDR3: TGTGCCAGCACCCCAGGCGGACAGACCGGGGAGCTGTTTTTT. The rearrangement joins TRBV27 to TRBJ2-2; a weak D match, TRBD1 (6 bases). The CDR3 loop spans 14 amino acids. V shed 7 bases and J shed 5 bases, with 14 bases lying between them. CDR1 MNHEY and CDR2 SMNVEV come from the germline V gene (reference sequence).

This rearrangement joins TRBV6-2 or TRBV6-3 to TRBJ1-4; no definite D call. This CDR3 has 15 amino acids. Germline CDR1 and CDR2: MNHEY and SVGEGT. The germline V and J ends were trimmed by 7 bases and 8 bases, with 20 bases remaining between them. Here the CDR3 reads CASTSSGLDGEKLFF. CDR3 bases: TGTGCCAGCACATCCTCGGGCCTCGACGGGGAAAAACTGTTTTTT.

The chain is built from TRBV3-1 and TRBJ2-3; no firm D call. CDR1 LGHDT and CDR2 YNNKEL come from the germline V gene (reference sequence). The germline V and J ends were trimmed by 1 base and 3 bases, with 8 bases remaining between them. The CDR3 is 14 amino acids. CDR3 bases: TGTGCCAGCAGCCAAGGGGCTAGGACAGATACGCAGTATTTT. This gives the protein CASSQGARTDTQYF.

The rearrangement uses TRBV11-3 and TRBJ2-3; D ambiguous. V lost 5 bases and J lost 4, with 7 bases in between. Germline V gene data show CDR1 as SGHNT and CDR2 as YENEEA. The CDR3 runs 12 residues. This chain's CDR3 is CASSRTADTQYF. CDR3 coding DNA: TGTGCCAGCAGCCGGACGGCAGATACGCAGTATTTT.

The gene calls are TRBV11-1 and TRBJ1-1; no clear D. The CDR3 totals 17 residues. The germline V gene encodes CDR1 SGHAT and CDR2 FQDESV (reference sequence). Trimming left V 3 bases short and J 2 bases short, with 19 bases between. The CDR3 sequence is CASSFRRGPGVNTEAFF. CDR3 nucleotide sequence: TGTGCCAGCAGCTTCCGAAGAGGACCCGGAGTTAACACTGAAGCTTTCTTT.

V usage is TRBV7-6 and J usage is TRBJ2-1; 7 bases line up with TRBD2. Germline assignment: CDR1 SGHVS and CDR2 FNYEAQ. This CDR3 has 17 amino acids. The J segment lost 3 bases and the V segment lost 1 base, leaving 9 bases of the junction unmatched. The CDR3 protein is CASSLGGGRRGYNEQFF. The CDR3 DNA reads TGTGCCAGCAGCTTAGGGGGCGGGAGAAGGGGCTACAATGAGCAGTTCTTC.

Only a few counts were recorded for this clonotype. The chain recombines TRBV28 with TRBJ2-7; tentatively, D is TRBD2 (6 bases). Germline assignment: CDR1 MDHEN and CDR2 SYDVKM. The germline V and J ends were trimmed by 5 bases and 0 bases, with 14 bases remaining between them. The CDR3 has 15 amino acids. The CDR3 nucleotides read TGTGCCAGCAGTCCGAGGGGACTGTACTCCTACGAGCAGTACTTC. Translating it yields CASSPRGLYSYEQYF.

This clonotype has only a few counts. The rearrangement uses TRBV15 and TRBJ1-6; no definite D call. The CDR3 loop spans 14 amino acids. Germline lookup yields CDR1 LNHNV and CDR2 YYDKDF (reference sequence). Trimming took off 0 bases at V and 0 bases at J, with 0 bases between the two ends. CDR3 nucleotide sequence: TGTGCCACCAGCAGAGACTCCTATAATTCACCCCTCCACTTT. Its translation is CATSRDSYNSPLHF.

The CDR3 protein is CASSLRGPLRLADTQYF. CDR3 coding DNA: TGTGCCAGCAGCTTACGGGGCCCCCTCCGACTAGCCGATACGCAGTATTTT. The chain recombines TRBV6-2 or TRBV6-3 with TRBJ2-3; 7 bases line up with TRBD2. Germline lookup yields CDR1 MNHEY and CDR2 SVGEGT. This CDR3 has 17 amino acids. J gave up 6 bases and V 6 bases, and 18 bases lay outside the gene matches.

The rearrangement joins TRBV7-9 to TRBJ2-2, with D perhaps matching TRBD1 (5 bases). Trimming stripped 2 bases from V and 0 bases from J, with 7 bases between. The CDR3 runs 15 residues. Germline V CDR1 and CDR2: SEHNR, FQNEAQ (reference sequence). CDR3 amino acids: CASSLQDTNTGELFF. The CDR3 coding sequence is TGTGCCAGCAGCTTACAGGACACGAACACCGGGGAGCTGTTTTTT.